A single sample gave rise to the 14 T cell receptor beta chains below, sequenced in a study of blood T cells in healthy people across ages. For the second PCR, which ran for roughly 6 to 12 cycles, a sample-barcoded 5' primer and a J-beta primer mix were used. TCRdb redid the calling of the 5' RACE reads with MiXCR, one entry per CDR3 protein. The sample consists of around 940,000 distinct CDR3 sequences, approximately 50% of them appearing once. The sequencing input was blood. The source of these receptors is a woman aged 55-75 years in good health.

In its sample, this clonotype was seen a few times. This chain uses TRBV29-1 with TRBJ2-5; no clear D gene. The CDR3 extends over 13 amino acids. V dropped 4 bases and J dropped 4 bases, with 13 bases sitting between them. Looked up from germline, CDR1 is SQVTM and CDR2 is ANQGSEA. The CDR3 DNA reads TGCAGCGTTGTACACCTTGGACGAGAGACCCAGTACTTC. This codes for CSVVHLGRETQYF. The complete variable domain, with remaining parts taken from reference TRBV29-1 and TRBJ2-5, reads SAVISQKPSRDICQRGTSLTIQCQVDSQVTMMFWYRQQPGQSLTLIATANQGSEATYESGFVIDKFPISRPNLTFSTLTVSNMSPEDSSIYLCSVVHLGRETQYFGPGTRLLVL.

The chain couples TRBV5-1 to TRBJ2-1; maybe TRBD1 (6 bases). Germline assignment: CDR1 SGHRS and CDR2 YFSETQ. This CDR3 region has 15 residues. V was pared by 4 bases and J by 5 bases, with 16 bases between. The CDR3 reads CASSPPMGANNEQFF. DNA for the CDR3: TGCGCCAGCAGCCCTCCGATGGGGGCCAACAATGAGCAGTTCTTC.

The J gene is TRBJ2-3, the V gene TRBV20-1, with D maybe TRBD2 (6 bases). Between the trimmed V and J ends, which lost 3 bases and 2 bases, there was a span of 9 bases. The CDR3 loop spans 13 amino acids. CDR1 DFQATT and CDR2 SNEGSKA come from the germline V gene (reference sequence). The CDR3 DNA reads TGCAGTGCTAGCACTAGCATCACAGATACGCAGTATTTT. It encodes CSASTSITDTQYF.

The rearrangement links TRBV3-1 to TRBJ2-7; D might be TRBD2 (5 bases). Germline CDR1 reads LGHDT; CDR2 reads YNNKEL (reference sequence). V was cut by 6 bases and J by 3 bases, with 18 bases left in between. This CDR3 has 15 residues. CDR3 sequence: CASRPRMGDHYEQYF. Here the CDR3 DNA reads TGTGCCAGCAGGCCTCGAATGGGAGACCACTACGAGCAGTACTTC.

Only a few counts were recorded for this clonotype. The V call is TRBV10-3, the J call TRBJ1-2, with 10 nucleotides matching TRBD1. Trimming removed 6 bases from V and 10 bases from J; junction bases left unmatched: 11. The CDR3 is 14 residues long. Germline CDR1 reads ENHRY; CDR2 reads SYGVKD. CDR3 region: CAISGTGDDKYYTF. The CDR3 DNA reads TGTGCCATCAGCGGGACAGGGGATGACAAGTACTACACCTTC.

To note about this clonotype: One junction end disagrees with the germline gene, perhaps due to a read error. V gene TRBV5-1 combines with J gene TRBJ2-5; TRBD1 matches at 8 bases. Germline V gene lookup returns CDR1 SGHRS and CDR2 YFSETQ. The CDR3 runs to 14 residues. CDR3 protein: CASRFTGGEETQYF. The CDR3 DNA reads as TGCGCCAGCAGGTTCACAGGGGGAGAGGAGACCCAATACTTC.

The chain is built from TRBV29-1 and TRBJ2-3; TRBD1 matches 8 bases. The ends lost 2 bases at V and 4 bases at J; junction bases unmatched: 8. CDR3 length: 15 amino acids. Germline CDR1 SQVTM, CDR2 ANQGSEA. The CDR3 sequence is CSVEQRQGSPDTQYF. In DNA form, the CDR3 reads TGCAGCGTTGAACAACGACAGGGGAGTCCAGATACGCAGTATTTT.

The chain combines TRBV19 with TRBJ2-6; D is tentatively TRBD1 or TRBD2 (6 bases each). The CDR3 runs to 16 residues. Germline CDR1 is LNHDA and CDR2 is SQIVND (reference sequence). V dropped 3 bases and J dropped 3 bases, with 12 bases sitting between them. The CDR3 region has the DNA TGTGCCAGTAGTATTTCGGGGGCGCGTGGGGCCAACGTCCTGACTTTC. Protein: CASSISGARGANVLTF.

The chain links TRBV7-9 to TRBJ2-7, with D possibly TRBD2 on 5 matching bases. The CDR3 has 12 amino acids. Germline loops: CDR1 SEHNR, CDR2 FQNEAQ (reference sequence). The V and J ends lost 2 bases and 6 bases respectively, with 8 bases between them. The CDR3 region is CASSLQAGEQYF. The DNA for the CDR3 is TGTGCCAGCAGCTTACAGGCGGGCGAGCAGTACTTC. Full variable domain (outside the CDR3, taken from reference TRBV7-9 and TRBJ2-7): DTGVSQNPRHKITKRGQNVTFRCDPISEHNRLYWYRQTLGQGPEFLTYFQNEAQLEKSRLLSDRFSAERPKGSFSTLEIQRTEQGDSAMYLCASSLQAGEQYFGPGTRLTVT.

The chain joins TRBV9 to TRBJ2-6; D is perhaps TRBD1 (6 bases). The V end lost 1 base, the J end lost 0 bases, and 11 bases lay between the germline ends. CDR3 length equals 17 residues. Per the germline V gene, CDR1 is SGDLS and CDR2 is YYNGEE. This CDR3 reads CASSVPQGISGANVLTF. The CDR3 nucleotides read TGTGCCAGCAGCGTACCCCAGGGGATCTCTGGGGCCAACGTCCTGACTTTC.

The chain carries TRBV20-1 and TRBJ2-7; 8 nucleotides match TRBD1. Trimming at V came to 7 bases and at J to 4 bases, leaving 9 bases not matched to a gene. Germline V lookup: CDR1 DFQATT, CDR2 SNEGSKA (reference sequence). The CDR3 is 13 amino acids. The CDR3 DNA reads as TGCAGTGTTGACAGGGGCCTTCGTTACGAGCAGTACTTC. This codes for CSVDRGLRYEQYF.

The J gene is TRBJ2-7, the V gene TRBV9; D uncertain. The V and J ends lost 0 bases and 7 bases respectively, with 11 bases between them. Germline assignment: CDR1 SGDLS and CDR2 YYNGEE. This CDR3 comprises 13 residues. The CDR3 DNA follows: TGTGCCAGCAGCGTAGGGGCCTATGATGAGCAGTACTTC. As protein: CASSVGAYDEQYF.

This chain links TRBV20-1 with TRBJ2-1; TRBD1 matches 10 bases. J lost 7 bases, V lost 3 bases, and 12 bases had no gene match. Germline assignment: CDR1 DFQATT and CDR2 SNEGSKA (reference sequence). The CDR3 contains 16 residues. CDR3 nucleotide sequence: TGCAGTGCTAGCCCCCCAGGGGGACAGGGGTGGAATGAGCAGTTCTTC. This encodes CSASPPGGQGWNEQFF.

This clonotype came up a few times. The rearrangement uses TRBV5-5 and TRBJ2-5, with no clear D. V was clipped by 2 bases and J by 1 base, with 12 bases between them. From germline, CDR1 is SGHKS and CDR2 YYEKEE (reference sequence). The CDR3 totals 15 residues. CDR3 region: CASSFAVTFQETQYF. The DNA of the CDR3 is TGTGCCAGCAGCTTCGCAGTCACATTCCAAGAGACCCAGTACTTC.